A selection of T cell receptor beta chains follows, all from one sample in a study of T cells expressing NK-cell markers. TCRdb reprocessed the 5' RACE reads and reports one entry per CDR3 protein, with no DNA. The repertoire shows 160,000 or so distinct CDR3 sequences; the top ten hold roughly 20%. Sequencing was performed on blood T cells: a sorted CD56 or NKG2C T cell subset, CD4+ or CD8+ T cells, or bulk PBMC T cells (not recorded which). All receptors come from a woman between 18 and 75 years old in good health. CDR3s include the opening cysteine and the closing phenylalanine or tryptophan. Clone size is stated in some rows and not others, as once, few, many or a class when expanded.

j_call v_call clone_size cdr3_length cdr3_aa
TRBJ2-3 TRBV12-3/TRBV12-4 NA 21 CASSLALWLAGAMAQTDTQYF
TRBJ1-2 TRBV12-3/TRBV12-4 NA 14 CASSLRGSLYGYTF
TRBJ2-1 TRBV9 NA 19 CASSVATGGTGGRVDEQFF
TRBJ2-3 TRBV12-3/TRBV12-4 NA 16 CASSFRDRDPTDTQYF
TRBJ1-2 TRBV4-2 NA 16 CASSQDIKDLLYGYTF
TRBJ1-4 TRBV6-5 NA 15 CASSYSGGWDEKLFF
TRBJ1-2 TRBV7-3 NA 18 CASSFPLEVKGRNYGYTF
TRBJ1-2 TRBV5-1 NA 15 CASSPTGTEGYGYTF
TRBJ2-5 TRBV20-1 NA 17 CSASSAETGTGPETQYF
TRBJ2-5 TRBV3-1 NA 17 CASSRTPGPPHGETQYF
TRBJ2-4 TRBV11-2 NA 12 CASSSTGNIQYF
TRBJ2-7 TRBV27 NA 12 CASRRRIYEQYF
TRBJ1-3 TRBV29-1 NA 16 CSVEDPRGRRGNTIYF
TRBJ1-2 TRBV5-1 NA 15 CASSPKRDSSYGYTF
TRBJ2-7 TRBV29-1 NA 13 CSVGSLAGAEQYF
TRBJ2-6 TRBV29-1 NA 15 CSVAGVSSGANVLTF
TRBJ2-1 TRBV7-2 NA 16 CASSLEISTGGNEQFF
TRBJ2-7 TRBV29-1 NA 15 CSVGPPKGPRGEQYF
TRBJ2-7 TRBV20-1 NA 14 CSAGKQGLSSEQYF
TRBJ1-3 TRBV20-1 NA 12 CSALEPGNTIYF
TRBJ1-6 TRBV9 NA 15 CASSVSGLNNSPLHF
TRBJ2-2 TRBV10-3 NA 16 CAISEGQREATGELFF
TRBJ2-2 TRBV28 NA 14 CASKGAGDTGELFF
TRBJ1-6 TRBV2 NA 14 CASGDRAPNSPLHF
TRBJ2-7 TRBV20-1 NA 14 CSASEGAGLRVQYF
TRBJ2-5 TRBV5-1 NA 16 CASSLVARSYQETQYF
TRBJ2-3 TRBV5-1 NA 15 CASSPDPRGTDTQYF
TRBJ2-7 TRBV5-1 NA 18 CASSLAPRGRDTSYEQYF
TRBJ1-5 TRBV30 NA 13 CAWRGPGDQPQHF
TRBJ2-3 TRBV20-1 NA 15 CSARDYRTGGDTQYF
TRBJ1-1 TRBV21-1 NA 13 CASSTGTGSEAFF
TRBJ2-7 TRBV12-3/TRBV12-4 medium-sized 14 CASSLDRGSYEQYF
TRBJ2-7 TRBV12-3/TRBV12-4 NA 13 CASSPNRDHEQYF
TRBJ2-5 TRBV20-1 NA 14 CSAKLAPLQETQYF
TRBJ1-1 TRBV2 NA 13 CASSWTPNTEAFF
TRBJ1-2 TRBV7-9 NA 14 CASSLDLKAYGYTF
TRBJ2-1 TRBV20-1 NA 14 CSASDSGAYNEQFF
TRBJ1-1 TRBV12-3/TRBV12-4 NA 15 CASSLQAVTHTEAFF
TRBJ2-7 TRBV20-1 NA 14 CSASPPRTGGEQYF
TRBJ2-4 TRBV12-3/TRBV12-4 NA 17 CASTFQGQMLAKNIQYF
TRBJ2-7 TRBV20-1 NA 14 CSAVNLGQGDEQYF
TRBJ2-5 TRBV5-1 NA 16 CASTWRDSRGKETQYF
TRBJ2-7 TRBV5-6 NA 14 CASSFGQVGYEQYF
TRBJ1-5 TRBV12-3/TRBV12-4 NA 16 CASSHAGTGSNQPQHF
TRBJ2-1 TRBV12-3/TRBV12-4 NA 16 CASSLAGTSRGNEQFF
TRBJ1-2 TRBV3-1 NA 16 CASSPQQTVRGGGYTF
TRBJ2-2 TRBV7-3 NA 15 CASSTGTRLAGELFF
TRBJ2-1 TRBV6-1 NA 15 CASRQVSERSHEQFF
TRBJ2-1 TRBV5-6 NA 12 CASSLGTFRAIF
TRBJ2-7 TRBV20-1 NA 13 CSAISPTPYEQYF
TRBJ2-1 TRBV2 NA 14 CASATSGLLGEQFF
TRBJ2-1 TRBV6-2/TRBV6-3 NA 15 CASSDSGIEYNEQFF
TRBJ1-1 TRBV27 NA 14 CASRTWGGSTEAFF